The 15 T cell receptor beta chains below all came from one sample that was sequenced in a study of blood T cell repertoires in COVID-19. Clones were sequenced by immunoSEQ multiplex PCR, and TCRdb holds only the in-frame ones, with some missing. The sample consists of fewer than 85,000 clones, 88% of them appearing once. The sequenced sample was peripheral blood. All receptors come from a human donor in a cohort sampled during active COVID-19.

CDR3 protein: CASSRGTGGLEKLFF. CDR3 in DNA: TGTGCCAGCAGCCGCGGGACAGGGGGCCTCGAAAAACTGTTTTTT. The J gene is TRBJ1-4, the V gene TRBV3-1 (or the pseudogene TRBV3-2); 12 bases are shared with TRBD1. From germline, CDR1 is LGHDT and CDR2 YNNKEL (reference sequence). V lost 4 bases and J lost 8; bases outside the gene matches: 5. The CDR3 runs to 15 residues.

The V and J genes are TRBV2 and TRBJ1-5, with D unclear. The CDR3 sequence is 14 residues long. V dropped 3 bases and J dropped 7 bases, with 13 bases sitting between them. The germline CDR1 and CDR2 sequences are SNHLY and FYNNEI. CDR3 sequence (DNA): TGTGCCAGCAGTGATTGGCGGCCGAGGCAGCCCCAGCATTTT. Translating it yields CASSDWRPRQPQHF.

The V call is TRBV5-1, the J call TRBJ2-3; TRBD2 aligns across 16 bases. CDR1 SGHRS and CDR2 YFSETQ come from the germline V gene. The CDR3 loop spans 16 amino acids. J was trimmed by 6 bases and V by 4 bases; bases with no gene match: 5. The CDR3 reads CASSAGLAGGKDTQYF. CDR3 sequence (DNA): TGCGCCAGCAGCGCGGGACTAGCGGGGGGGAAGGATACGCAGTATTTT.

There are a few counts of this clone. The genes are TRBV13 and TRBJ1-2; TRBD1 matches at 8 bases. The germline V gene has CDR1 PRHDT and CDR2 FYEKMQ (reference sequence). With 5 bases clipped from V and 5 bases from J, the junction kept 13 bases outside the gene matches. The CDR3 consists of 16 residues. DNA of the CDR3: TGTGCCAGCAGCCCACCCGGGACAGGTGAATGGTATGGCTACACCTTC. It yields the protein CASSPPGTGEWYGYTF.

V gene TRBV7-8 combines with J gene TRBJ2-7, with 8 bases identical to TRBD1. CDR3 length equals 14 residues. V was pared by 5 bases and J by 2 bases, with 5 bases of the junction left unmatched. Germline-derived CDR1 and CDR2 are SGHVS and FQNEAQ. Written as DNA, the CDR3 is TGTGCCAGCAGCCTGGGGACAGGACCCTACGAGCAGTACTTC. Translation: CASSLGTGPYEQYF.

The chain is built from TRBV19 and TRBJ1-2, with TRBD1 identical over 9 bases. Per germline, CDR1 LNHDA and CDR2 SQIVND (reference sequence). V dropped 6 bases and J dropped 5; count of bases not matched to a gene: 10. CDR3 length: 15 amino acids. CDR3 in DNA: TGTGCCAGTAGCTTAAACAGGGGGCGGAATTATGGCTACACCTTC. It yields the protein CASSLNRGRNYGYTF.

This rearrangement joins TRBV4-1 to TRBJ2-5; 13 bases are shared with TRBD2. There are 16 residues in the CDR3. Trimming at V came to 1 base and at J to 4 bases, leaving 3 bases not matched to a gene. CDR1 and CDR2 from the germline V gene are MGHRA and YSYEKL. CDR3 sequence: CASSQVGLAGRETQYF. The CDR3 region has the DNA TGCGCCAGCAGCCAAGTGGGACTAGCGGGAAGAGAGACCCAGTACTTC.

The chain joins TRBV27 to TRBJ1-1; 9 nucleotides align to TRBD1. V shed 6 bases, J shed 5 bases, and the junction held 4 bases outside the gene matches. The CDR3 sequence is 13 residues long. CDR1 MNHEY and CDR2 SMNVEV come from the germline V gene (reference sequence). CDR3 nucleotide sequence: TGTGCCAGCAGGGGGACAGGGCGGACTGAAGCTTTCTTT. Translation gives CASRGTGRTEAFF.

DNA for the CDR3: TGCGCCAGCAGTTCTACACAGGCGAACACTGAAGCTTTCTTT. Protein: CASSSTQANTEAFF. The chain is built from TRBV5-1 and TRBJ1-1, with D maybe TRBD1 (5 bases). This CDR3 is built from 14 residues. Germline CDR1 SGHRS, CDR2 YFSETQ. V lost 5 bases to trimming and J lost 1 base, with 12 bases between them.

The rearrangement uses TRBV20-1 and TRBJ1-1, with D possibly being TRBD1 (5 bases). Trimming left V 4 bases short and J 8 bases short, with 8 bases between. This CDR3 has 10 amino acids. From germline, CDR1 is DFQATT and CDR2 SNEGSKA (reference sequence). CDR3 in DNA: TGCAGTGCTATCGGGGGAGAAGCTTTCTTT. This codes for CSAIGGEAFF.

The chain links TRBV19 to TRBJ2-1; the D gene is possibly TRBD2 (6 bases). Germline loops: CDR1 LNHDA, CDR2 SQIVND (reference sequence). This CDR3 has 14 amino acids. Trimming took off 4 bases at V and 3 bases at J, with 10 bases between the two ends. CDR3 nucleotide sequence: TGTGCCAGTAGTAGCGGGACCGTCTACAATGAGCAGTTCTTC. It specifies CASSSGTVYNEQFF.

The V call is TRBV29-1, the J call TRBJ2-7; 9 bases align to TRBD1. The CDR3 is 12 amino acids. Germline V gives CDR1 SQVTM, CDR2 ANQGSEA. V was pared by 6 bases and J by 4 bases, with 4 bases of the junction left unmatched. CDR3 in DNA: TGCAGCGTCCAGGGACAGGGTTACGAGCAGTACTTC. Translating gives CSVQGQGYEQYF.

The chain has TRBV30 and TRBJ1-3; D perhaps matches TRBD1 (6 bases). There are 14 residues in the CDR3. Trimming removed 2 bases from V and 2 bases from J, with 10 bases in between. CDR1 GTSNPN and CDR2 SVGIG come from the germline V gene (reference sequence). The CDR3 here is CAWSRGAPGNTIYF. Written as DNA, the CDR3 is TGTGCCTGGAGTCGGGGGGCGCCTGGAAACACCATATATTTT.

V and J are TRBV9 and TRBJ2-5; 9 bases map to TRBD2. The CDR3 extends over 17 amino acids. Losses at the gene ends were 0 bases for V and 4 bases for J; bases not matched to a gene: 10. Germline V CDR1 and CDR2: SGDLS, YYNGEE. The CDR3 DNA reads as TGTGCCAGCAGCGTAGCCTCGTCTAGCGGGGAAGGAGAGACCCAGTACTTC. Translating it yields CASSVASSSGEGETQYF.

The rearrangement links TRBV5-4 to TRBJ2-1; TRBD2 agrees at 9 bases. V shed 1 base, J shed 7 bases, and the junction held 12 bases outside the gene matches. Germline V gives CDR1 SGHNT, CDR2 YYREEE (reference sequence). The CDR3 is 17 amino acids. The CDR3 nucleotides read TGTGCCAGCAGCTTGTTATTCGGGTCTAGCGGGGTTAATGAGCAGTTCTTC. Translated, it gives CASSLLFGSSGVNEQFF.